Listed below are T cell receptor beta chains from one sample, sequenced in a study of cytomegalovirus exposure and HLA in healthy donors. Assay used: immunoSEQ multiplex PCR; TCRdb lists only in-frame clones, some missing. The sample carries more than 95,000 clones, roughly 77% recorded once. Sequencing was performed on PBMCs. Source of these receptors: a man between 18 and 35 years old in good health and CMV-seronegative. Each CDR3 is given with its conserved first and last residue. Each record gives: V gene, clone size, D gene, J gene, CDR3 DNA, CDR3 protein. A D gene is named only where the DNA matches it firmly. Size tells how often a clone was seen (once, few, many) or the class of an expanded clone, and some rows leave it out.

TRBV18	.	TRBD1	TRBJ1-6	TGTGCCAGCTCAAGCCGGAAAGGGACAGCCAATTCACCCCTCCACTTT	CASSSRKGTANSPLHF
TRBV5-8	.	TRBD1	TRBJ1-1	TGTGCCAGCAGCTTGTCTACAGGGGACACTGAAGCTTTCTTT	CASSLSTGDTEAFF
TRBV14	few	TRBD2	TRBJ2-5	TGTGCCAGCAGCCAAGTTGGCGGGAGAGGGACCCAGTACTTC	CASSQVGGRGTQYF
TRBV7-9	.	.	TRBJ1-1	TGTGCCAGCAGCTTAGAATCCCTCGGAGTTAACACTGAAGCTTTCTTT	CASSLESLGVNTEAFF
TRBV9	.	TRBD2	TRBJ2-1	TGTGCCAGCAGCGCCCACAACGGACTAGCGGGGGGTACATGGCAGTTCTTC	CASSAHNGLAGGTWQFF
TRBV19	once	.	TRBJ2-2	TGTGCCAGTACTGACGGGGGAGGCCTCGGGGAGCTGTTTTTT	CASTDGGGLGELFF
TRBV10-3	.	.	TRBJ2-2	TGTGCCATCAGTGTAGGGGGAAGAACCGGGGAGCTGTTTTTT	CAISVGGRTGELFF
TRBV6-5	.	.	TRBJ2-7	TGTGCCAGCAGTTACTCGGGGACACCCGCCTGGGAGCAGTACTTC	CASSYSGTPAWEQYF
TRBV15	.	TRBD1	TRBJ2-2	TGTGCCACCAGCCTAAGTCACAGGGGAACCGGGGAGCTGTTTTTT	CATSLSHRGTGELFF
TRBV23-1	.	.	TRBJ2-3	TGCGCCAGCAGTCTATCTACAGACAGAACAGATACGCAGTATTTT	CASSLSTDRTDTQYF
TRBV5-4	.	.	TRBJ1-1	TGTGCCAGCAGCTTGGAGCCCATTGCCAGGGTTCTATACTCGAACACTGAAGCTTTCTTT	CASSLEPIARVLYSNTEAFF
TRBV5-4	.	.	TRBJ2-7	TGTGCCAGCAGCTCGGACCCGGGGGCCTACGAGCAGTACTTC	CASSSDPGAYEQYF
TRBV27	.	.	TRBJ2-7	TGTGCCAGCAGTTGGAGGGGGGGCCCCTACGAGCAGTACTTC	CASSWRGGPYEQYF
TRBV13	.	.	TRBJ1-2	TGTGCCAGCAGCTTAGTTGGGGCAGGAGGCTACACCTTC	CASSLVGAGGYTF
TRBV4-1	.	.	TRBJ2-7	TGCGCCAGCAGCCTCGGACAGATGAGTACCTACGAGCAGTACTTC	CASSLGQMSTYEQYF
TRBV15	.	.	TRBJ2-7	TGTGCCACCAGCAGGGAGGGGAGCTACGAGCAGTACTTC	CATSREGSYEQYF
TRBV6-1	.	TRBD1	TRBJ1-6	TGTGCCAGCAGTCCCCGACAGGGGGCAGGATCACCCCTCCACTTT	CASSPRQGAGSPLHF
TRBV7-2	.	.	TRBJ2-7	TGTGCCAGCAGCCGGGCAGGGATCGTCTACGAGCAGTACTTC	CASSRAGIVYEQYF
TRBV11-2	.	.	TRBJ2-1	TGTGCCAGCAGCTTCTGGGCGTACAATGAGCAGTTCTTC	CASSFWAYNEQFF